These T cell receptor beta chains were read from a single sample in a study of blood T cell dynamics during melanoma immunotherapy. Sequencing used immunoSEQ multiplex PCR; TCRdb keeps in-frame clones, though not all of them. This repertoire shows roughly 14,000 clones, roughly 87% found once; its top ten account for 7.8%. Sample: blood, taken from a patient treated with checkpoint blockade. Receptors were obtained from a human donor with melanoma. CDR3s include the opening cysteine and the closing phenylalanine or tryptophan. The D gene is left open where the match is weak. Expanded clones are given a class, and other clones once, few, many or no size at all.

V gene: TRBV2
clone size: NA
J gene: TRBJ1-5
D gene: TRBD1
CDR3 protein: CASRGRTGGGQPQHF
CDR3 DNA: TGTGCCAGCAGGGGGAGGACAGGGGGAGGTCAGCCCCAGCATTTT

V gene: TRBV28
clone size: NA
J gene: TRBJ2-6
D gene: TRBD1
CDR3 protein: CASRTGGASGANVLTF
CDR3 DNA: TGTGCCAGTAGGACAGGGGGGGCCTCTGGGGCCAACGTCCTGACTTTC

V gene: TRBV19
clone size: NA
J gene: TRBJ2-1
D gene: TRBD2
CDR3 protein: CASRELAGNNEQFF
CDR3 DNA: TGTGCCAGTAGGGAGCTAGCGGGAAACAATGAGCAGTTCTTC

V gene: TRBV19
clone size: NA
J gene: TRBJ2-1
D gene: NA
CDR3 protein: CASSIRVNEQFF
CDR3 DNA: TGTGCCAGTAGTATTCGTGTCAATGAGCAGTTCTTC

V gene: TRBV5-1
clone size: NA
J gene: TRBJ2-6
D gene: NA
CDR3 protein: CASTPTGSGANVLTF
CDR3 DNA: TGCGCCAGCACCCCAACAGGGTCCGGGGCCAACGTCCTGACTTTC

V gene: TRBV25-1
clone size: NA
J gene: TRBJ2-2
D gene: NA
CDR3 protein: CASSGTYSDTNTGELFF
CDR3 DNA: TGTGCCAGCAGTGGGACTTACAGCGACACGAACACCGGGGAGCTGTTTTTT

V gene: TRBV9
clone size: NA
J gene: TRBJ2-1
D gene: NA
CDR3 protein: CASRADRTGAYNEQFF
CDR3 DNA: TGTGCCAGCAGGGCTGACAGGACGGGGGCGTACAATGAGCAGTTCTTC

V gene: TRBV7-2
clone size: NA
J gene: TRBJ1-1
D gene: NA
CDR3 protein: CASSLNGKMAFF
CDR3 DNA: TGTGCCAGCAGCTTAAACGGGAAAATGGCTTTCTTT

V gene: TRBV7-9
clone size: NA
J gene: TRBJ2-2
D gene: NA
CDR3 protein: CASSSLLTSANTGELFF
CDR3 DNA: TGTGCCAGCAGCTCACTCTTGACTAGTGCGAACACCGGGGAGCTGTTTTTT

V gene: TRBV7-2
clone size: NA
J gene: TRBJ2-7
D gene: NA
CDR3 protein: CASSLEIAGNEQYF
CDR3 DNA: TGTGCCAGCAGCTTAGAAATCGCCGGGAACGAGCAGTACTTC

V gene: TRBV7-2
clone size: NA
J gene: TRBJ2-7
D gene: NA
CDR3 protein: CASSFSGEVYEQYF
CDR3 DNA: TGTGCCAGCAGCTTTTCAGGGGAGGTCTACGAGCAGTACTTC

V gene: TRBV13
clone size: NA
J gene: TRBJ2-4
D gene: NA
CDR3 protein: CASSDRAKNIQYF
CDR3 DNA: TGTGCCAGCAGCGACAGAGCCAAAAACATTCAGTACTTC

V gene: TRBV6-5
clone size: NA
J gene: TRBJ2-1
D gene: NA
CDR3 protein: CASSYGANTNEQFF
CDR3 DNA: TGTGCCAGCAGTTACGGGGCAAACACCAATGAGCAGTTCTTC

V gene: TRBV4-3
clone size: once
J gene: TRBJ1-5
D gene: NA
CDR3 protein: CASSQDHGPGGNQPQHF
CDR3 DNA: TGCGCCAGCAGCCAAGATCACGGGCCAGGAGGCAATCAGCCCCAGCATTTT

V gene: TRBV4-2
clone size: NA
J gene: TRBJ2-2
D gene: TRBD2
CDR3 protein: CASSQESGRGGELFF
CDR3 DNA: TGTGCCAGCAGCCAAGAGAGCGGGAGGGGCGGGGAGCTGTTTTTT

V gene: TRBV7-2
clone size: NA
J gene: TRBJ2-5
D gene: TRBD2
CDR3 protein: CASSLGLAGFQETQYF
CDR3 DNA: TGTGCCAGCAGCTTAGGTCTAGCGGGATTCCAAGAGACCCAGTACTTC

V gene: TRBV9
clone size: once
J gene: TRBJ2-7
D gene: TRBD2
CDR3 protein: CASSMGLAGGPSEQYF
CDR3 DNA: TGTGCCAGCAGCATGGGACTAGCGGGAGGGCCGTCCGAGCAGTACTTC

V gene: TRBV28
clone size: NA
J gene: TRBJ1-4
D gene: NA
CDR3 protein: CASSFSGIDNEKLFF
CDR3 DNA: TGTGCCAGCAGTTTTTCGGGAATCGACAATGAAAAACTGTTTTTT

V gene: TRBV6-6
clone size: NA
J gene: TRBJ2-7
D gene: TRBD2
CDR3 protein: CASSTTGGSNEQYF
CDR3 DNA: TGTGCCAGCAGTACAACGGGAGGCTCTAACGAGCAGTACTTC

V gene: TRBV11-2
clone size: NA
J gene: TRBJ2-1
D gene: TRBD2
CDR3 protein: CASTGTRSYNEQFF
CDR3 DNA: TGTGCCAGCACCGGGACTAGAAGCTACAATGAGCAGTTCTTC

V gene: TRBV7-2
clone size: NA
J gene: TRBJ1-4
D gene: TRBD1
CDR3 protein: CASSLGDRVNEKLFF
CDR3 DNA: TGTGCCAGCAGCTTAGGGGACAGGGTTAATGAAAAACTGTTTTTT

V gene: TRBV7-2
clone size: NA
J gene: TRBJ2-1
D gene: NA
CDR3 protein: CASSTQTGTYNEQFF
CDR3 DNA: TGTGCCAGCAGCACCCAAACCGGGACATACAATGAGCAGTTCTTC

V gene: TRBV7-3
clone size: NA
J gene: TRBJ2-3
D gene: NA
CDR3 protein: CASSLAGQLGDTQYF
CDR3 DNA: TGTGCCAGCAGCTTGGCGGGGCAGCTGGGGGATACGCAGTATTTT

V gene: TRBV7-9
clone size: once
J gene: TRBJ2-7
D gene: NA
CDR3 protein: CASSLANSYEQYF
CDR3 DNA: TGTGCCAGCAGCTTGGCGAACTCCTACGAGCAGTACTTC

V gene: TRBV7-9
clone size: NA
J gene: TRBJ2-3
D gene: NA
CDR3 protein: CASSPTGPRTDTQYF
CDR3 DNA: TGTGCCAGCAGCCCGACAGGTCCTCGCACAGATACGCAGTATTTT

V gene: TRBV5-4
clone size: NA
J gene: TRBJ2-7
D gene: TRBD2
CDR3 protein: CASSWTSGSSYEQYF
CDR3 DNA: TGTGCCAGCAGCTGGACTAGCGGGAGTAGTTACGAGCAGTACTTC

V gene: TRBV2
clone size: NA
J gene: TRBJ1-1
D gene: NA
CDR3 protein: CASSEEGQNTEAFF
CDR3 DNA: TGTGCCAGCAGTGAAGAGGGACAGAACACTGAAGCTTTCTTT

V gene: TRBV11-2
clone size: NA
J gene: TRBJ2-7
D gene: TRBD1
CDR3 protein: CASSPQGPDRGWGRYEQYF
CDR3 DNA: TGTGCCAGCAGCCCCCAGGGGCCCGACAGGGGTTGGGGGAGGTACGAGCAGTACTTC

V gene: TRBV25-1
clone size: NA
J gene: TRBJ2-1
D gene: NA
CDR3 protein: CASSELSVGNEQFF
CDR3 DNA: TGTGCCAGCAGTGAATTGTCGGTGGGCAATGAGCAGTTCTTC

V gene: TRBV19
clone size: NA
J gene: TRBJ2-1
D gene: NA
CDR3 protein: CASSKSVANNEQFF
CDR3 DNA: TGTGCCAGTAGTAAATCAGTGGCCAACAATGAGCAGTTCTTC

V gene: TRBV6-1
clone size: NA
J gene: TRBJ2-3
D gene: NA
CDR3 protein: CASSGGSGTDTQYF
CDR3 DNA: TGTGCCAGCAGTGGGGGGAGTGGGACAGATACGCAGTATTTT

V gene: TRBV7-2
clone size: NA
J gene: TRBJ2-7
D gene: TRBD2
CDR3 protein: CASSSGTSGPPYEQYF
CDR3 DNA: TGTGCCAGCAGCTCCGGGACTAGCGGACCTCCATACGAGCAGTACTTC

V gene: TRBV27
clone size: NA
J gene: TRBJ2-7
D gene: NA
CDR3 protein: CASSLWGESYEQYF
CDR3 DNA: TGTGCCAGCAGTTTATGGGGGGAGTCCTACGAGCAGTACTTC

V gene: TRBV5-4
clone size: NA
J gene: TRBJ2-1
D gene: TRBD2
CDR3 protein: CASSLGLAGGSGNEQFF
CDR3 DNA: TGTGCCAGCAGCCTAGGACTAGCGGGAGGGTCGGGTAATGAGCAGTTCTTC

V gene: TRBV14
clone size: NA
J gene: TRBJ2-1
D gene: TRBD2
CDR3 protein: CASSHSGRANEQFF
CDR3 DNA: TGTGCCAGCAGCCATAGCGGGAGGGCCAATGAGCAGTTCTTC

V gene: TRBV28
clone size: NA
J gene: TRBJ1-2
D gene: TRBD1
CDR3 protein: CASSSTGGANYGYTF
CDR3 DNA: TGTGCCAGCAGTTCAACAGGGGGCGCGAACTATGGCTACACCTTC

V gene: TRBV6-1
clone size: once
J gene: TRBJ1-3
D gene: NA
CDR3 protein: CATYRDRNTIYF
CDR3 DNA: TGTGCCACCTACAGGGATAGAAACACCATATATTTT

V gene: TRBV19
clone size: NA
J gene: TRBJ1-1
D gene: NA
CDR3 protein: CASSLRGRNTEAFF
CDR3 DNA: TGTGCCAGTAGTTTGAGGGGGAGGAACACTGAAGCTTTCTTT

V gene: TRBV15
clone size: NA
J gene: TRBJ2-7
D gene: NA
CDR3 protein: CATRKGVTPDPKEQYF
CDR3 DNA: TGTGCCACCAGAAAAGGTGTGACACCTGACCCGAAGGAGCAGTACTTC

V gene: TRBV7-9
clone size: NA
J gene: TRBJ2-1
D gene: TRBD2
CDR3 protein: CASSARLAGAGNEQFF
CDR3 DNA: TGTGCCAGCAGCGCCCGACTAGCGGGAGCCGGCAATGAGCAGTTCTTC

V gene: TRBV18
clone size: NA
J gene: TRBJ1-3
D gene: NA
CDR3 protein: CASSPQGGPTSGNTIYF
CDR3 DNA: TGTGCCAGCTCACCGCAGGGAGGCCCTACCTCTGGAAACACCATATATTTT

V gene: TRBV28
clone size: NA
J gene: TRBJ2-3
D gene: TRBD2
CDR3 protein: CASSLWWQRGGTDTQYF
CDR3 DNA: TGTGCCAGCAGTTTATGGTGGCAGCGGGGGGGCACAGATACGCAGTATTTT

V gene: TRBV10-3
clone size: NA
J gene: TRBJ2-5
D gene: NA
CDR3 protein: CAISESSVAQETQYF
CDR3 DNA: TGTGCCATCAGTGAGTCGAGCGTCGCACAAGAGACCCAGTACTTC

V gene: TRBV6-6
clone size: NA
J gene: TRBJ1-3
D gene: NA
CDR3 protein: CASRSWGSSTIYF
CDR3 DNA: TGTGCCAGCAGGAGTTGGGGGTCAAGCACCATATATTTT

V gene: TRBV2
clone size: NA
J gene: TRBJ2-6
D gene: NA
CDR3 protein: CASNIGANVLTF
CDR3 DNA: TGTGCCAGCAATATTGGGGCCAACGTCCTGACTTTC

V gene: TRBV10-2
clone size: NA
J gene: TRBJ1-1
D gene: NA
CDR3 protein: CASRDQGYGTEAFF
CDR3 DNA: TGCGCCAGCAGGGACCAGGGGTATGGCACTGAAGCTTTCTTT

V gene: TRBV7-8
clone size: NA
J gene: TRBJ2-7
D gene: NA
CDR3 protein: CASRGGGEQYF
CDR3 DNA: TGTGCCAGCAGAGGAGGCGGCGAGCAGTACTTC

V gene: TRBV7-6
clone size: NA
J gene: TRBJ2-7
D gene: TRBD1
CDR3 protein: CASSSPIGQEPYEQYF
CDR3 DNA: TGTGCCAGCAGCTCTCCGATCGGACAGGAACCCTACGAGCAGTACTTC

V gene: TRBV30
clone size: few
J gene: TRBJ1-1
D gene: NA
CDR3 protein: CAWSRGRANTEAFF
CDR3 DNA: TGTGCCTGGAGTCGGGGCAGGGCGAACACTGAAGCTTTCTTT

V gene: TRBV15
clone size: NA
J gene: TRBJ2-1
D gene: NA
CDR3 protein: CATSRGSAGNNEQFF
CDR3 DNA: TGTGCCACCAGCAGAGGGTCGGCAGGGAACAATGAGCAGTTCTTC

V gene: TRBV15
clone size: NA
J gene: TRBJ1-1
D gene: TRBD1
CDR3 protein: CATSRELQGWEDTEAFF
CDR3 DNA: TGTGCCACCAGCAGAGAGCTACAGGGGTGGGAGGACACTGAAGCTTTCTTT

V gene: TRBV10-3
clone size: NA
J gene: TRBJ2-5
D gene: TRBD2
CDR3 protein: CAISESAGGRETQYF
CDR3 DNA: TGTGCCATCAGTGAGTCGGCGGGAGGGAGGGAGACCCAGTACTTC

V gene: TRBV7-2
clone size: NA
J gene: TRBJ2-1
D gene: NA
CDR3 protein: CASSSSGGSYNEQFF
CDR3 DNA: TGTGCCAGCAGCTCCTCTGGGGGCTCCTACAATGAGCAGTTCTTC

V gene: TRBV7-3
clone size: NA
J gene: TRBJ2-1
D gene: TRBD1
CDR3 protein: CASSLGGQGKNNEQFF
CDR3 DNA: TGTGCCAGCAGCTTAGGGGGACAGGGCAAGAACAATGAGCAGTTCTTC